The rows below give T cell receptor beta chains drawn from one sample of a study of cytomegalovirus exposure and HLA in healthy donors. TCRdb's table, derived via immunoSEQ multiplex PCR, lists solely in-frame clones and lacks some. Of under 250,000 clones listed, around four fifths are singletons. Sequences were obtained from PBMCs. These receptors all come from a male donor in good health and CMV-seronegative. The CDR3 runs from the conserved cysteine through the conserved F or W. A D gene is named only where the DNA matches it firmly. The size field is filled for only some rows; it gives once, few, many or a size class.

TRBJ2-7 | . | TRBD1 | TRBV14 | TGTGCCAGCAGCCTCGGACAGGGGCTGTATTACGAGCAGTACTTC | CASSLGQGLYYEQYF
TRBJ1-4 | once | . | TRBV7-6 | TGTGCCAGCAGCGGGGGGAGTCCGGGAAAACTGTTTTTT | CASSGGSPGKLFF
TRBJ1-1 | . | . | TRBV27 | TGTGCCAGCAGTAAATACAGAGACAACACTGAAGCTTTCTTT | CASSKYRDNTEAFF
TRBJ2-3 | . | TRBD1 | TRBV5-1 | TGCGCCAGCAGCTTGGGACAGGGAATGGGCACAGATACGCAGTATTTT | CASSLGQGMGTDTQYF
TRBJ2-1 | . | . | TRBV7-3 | TGTGCCAGCAGCTTAATACGGGGGTTGGGGAATGAGCAGTTCTTC | CASSLIRGLGNEQFF
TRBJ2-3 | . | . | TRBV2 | TGTGCCAGCAAGGGGGGGGGTTCAGATACGCAGTATTTT | CASKGGGSDTQYF
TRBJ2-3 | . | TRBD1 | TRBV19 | TGTGCCAGTAGTGGGTCAGGGGGCAATTTAGCGACAGATACGCAGTATTTT | CASSGSGGNLATDTQYF
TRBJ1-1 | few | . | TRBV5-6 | TGTGCCAGCAGGTGGACTGGGAACACTGAAGCTTTCTTT | CASRWTGNTEAFF
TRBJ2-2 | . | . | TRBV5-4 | TGTGCCAGCAGCTTGTCCGGTGTGGGGGGGCGCGGCACCGGGGAGCTGTTTTTT | CASSLSGVGGRGTGELFF
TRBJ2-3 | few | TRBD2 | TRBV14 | TGTGCCAGCAGCAAGGGACTAGCGGGATATACGCAGTATTTT | CASSKGLAGYTQYF
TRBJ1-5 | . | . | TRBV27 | TGTGCCAGCAGTTTCCGCAGGGAAAATCAGCCCCAGCATTTT | CASSFRRENQPQHF
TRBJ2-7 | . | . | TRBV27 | TGTGCCAGCAGTTTCACCCCCGGGTTGGCTTACGAGCAGTACTTC | CASSFTPGLAYEQYF
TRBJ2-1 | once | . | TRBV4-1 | TGCGCCAGCAGCCGCCCAAGCGAGCCCGAGCAGTTCTTC | CASSRPSEPEQFF
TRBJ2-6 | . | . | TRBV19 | TGTGGTTCGACAGGCCTCTCTGGGGCCAACGTCCTGACTTTC | CGSTGLSGANVLTF
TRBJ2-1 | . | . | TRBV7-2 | TGTGCCAGCAGCTTAGCAGGGCGGGGACTCCTCTACAATGAGCAGTTCTTC | CASSLAGRGLLYNEQFF
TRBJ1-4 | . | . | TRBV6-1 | TGTGCCAGCAGGGGTGGGGGCGCCGGGGAAAAACTGTTTTTT | CASRGGGAGEKLFF
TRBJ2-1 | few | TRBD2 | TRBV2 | TGTGCCAGCAGAGCCGGGACTACTTACAATGAGCAGTTCTTC | CASRAGTTYNEQFF
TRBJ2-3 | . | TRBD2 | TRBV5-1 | TGCGCCAGCAGCCCGAGCGGGAGTAAAGATACGCAGTATTTT | CASSPSGSKDTQYF
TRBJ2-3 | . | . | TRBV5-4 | TGTGCCAGCAGCTTGGGGAGGGGGGGAGATACAGATACGCAGTATTTT | CASSLGRGGDTDTQYF
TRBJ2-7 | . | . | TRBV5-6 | TGTGCCAGCAGCCGCGGGGTAAGCTACGAGCAGTACTTC | CASSRGVSYEQYF
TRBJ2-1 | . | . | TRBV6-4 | TGTGCCAGCAGTTTTGGCGGGGATACCGAGCAGTTCTTC | CASSFGGDTEQFF
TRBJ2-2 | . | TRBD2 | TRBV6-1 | TGTGTCAGTGGGACTAGCGCCGGAGGCACCGGGGAGCTGTTTTTT | CVSGTSAGGTGELFF
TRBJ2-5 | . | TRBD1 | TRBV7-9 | TGTGCCAGTCAGGGGGCGGAGACCCAGTACTTC | CASQGAETQYF
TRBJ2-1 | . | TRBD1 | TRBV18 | TGTGCCAGCTCACCGACAGGGGCCAATGAGCAGTTCTTC | CASSPTGANEQFF
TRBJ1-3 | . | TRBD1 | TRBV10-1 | TGCGCCAGCAATCCCACAGGGGGCTACTCTGGAAACACCATATATTTT | CASNPTGGYSGNTIYF
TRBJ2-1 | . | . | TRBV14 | TGTGCCAGCAGCCAAGATCAATCTGGCGGAAGCTCCTACAATGAGCAGTTCTTC | CASSQDQSGGSSYNEQFF
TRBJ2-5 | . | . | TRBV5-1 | TGCGCCAGCAGCTTGGGACAAGAACAGTACTTC | CASSLGQEQYF
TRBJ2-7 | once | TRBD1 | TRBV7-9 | TGTTCCAGCAGCCTATCCGGGACAGGGGCCTACGAGCAGTACTTC | CSSSLSGTGAYEQYF
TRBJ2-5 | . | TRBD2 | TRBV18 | TGTGCCAGCTCACCACCCCCGCGGGAGGGAGAAAGAGAGACCCAGTACTTC | CASSPPPREGERETQYF
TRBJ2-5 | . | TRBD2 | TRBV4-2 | TGTGCCAGCAGCCCAGAATGGACCGGGACTAGCGGAGAGACCCAGTACTTC | CASSPEWTGTSGETQYF
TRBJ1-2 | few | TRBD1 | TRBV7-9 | TGTGCCAGCAGCCCAGGGGGTCGTGACTATGGCTACACCTTC | CASSPGGRDYGYTF
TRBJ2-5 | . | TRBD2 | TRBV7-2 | TGTGCCAGCAGCTTAGTGGGGGATGGGGGACTAGCCGCCCAAGAGACCCAGTACTTC | CASSLVGDGGLAAQETQYF
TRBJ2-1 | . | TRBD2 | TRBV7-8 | TGTGCCAGCAGCTCCAGCGGGATCTCCTACAATGAGCAGTTCTTC | CASSSSGISYNEQFF
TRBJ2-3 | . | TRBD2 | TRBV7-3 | TGTGCCAGCAGCTTGTCCGGGACTAGGGGCACAGATACGCAGTATTTT | CASSLSGTRGTDTQYF
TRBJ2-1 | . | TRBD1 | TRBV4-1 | TGCGCCAGCAGCCAAGAACGGGCACAGGGGTTAAATGAGCAGTTCTTC | CASSQERAQGLNEQFF
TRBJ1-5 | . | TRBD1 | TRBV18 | TGTGCCAGCTCGGCCGTCCAGGGGGCTAATCAGCCCCAGCATTTT | CASSAVQGANQPQHF
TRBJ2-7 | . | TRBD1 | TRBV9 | TGTGCCAGCAGCAGAACGACAGGGGGTACCTACGAGCAGTACTTC | CASSRTTGGTYEQYF
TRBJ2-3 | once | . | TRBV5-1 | TGCGCCAGCAGCTTGGATTGGGGGGTCTTTAGCACAGATACGCAGTATTTT | CASSLDWGVFSTDTQYF
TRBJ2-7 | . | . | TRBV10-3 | TGTGCCATCAGTGACGGGACTTTCCCCTTCTCCTACGAGCAGTACTTC | CAISDGTFPFSYEQYF
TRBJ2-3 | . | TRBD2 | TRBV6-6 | TGTGCCAGCATCGAGCTAGGGACTAGCCGGCATACGCAGTATTTT | CASIELGTSRHTQYF
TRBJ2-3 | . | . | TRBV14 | TGTGCCAGCAGCCAAGCGGGAGCCGCCAAAGCGCAGTATTTT | CASSQAGAAKAQYF
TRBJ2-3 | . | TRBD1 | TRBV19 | TGTGCCAGTAGTTCACAGGGGGTAACAGATACGCAGTATTTT | CASSSQGVTDTQYF
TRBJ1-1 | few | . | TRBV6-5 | TGTGCCAGCAAACAGAACACTGAAGCTTTCTTT | CASKQNTEAFF